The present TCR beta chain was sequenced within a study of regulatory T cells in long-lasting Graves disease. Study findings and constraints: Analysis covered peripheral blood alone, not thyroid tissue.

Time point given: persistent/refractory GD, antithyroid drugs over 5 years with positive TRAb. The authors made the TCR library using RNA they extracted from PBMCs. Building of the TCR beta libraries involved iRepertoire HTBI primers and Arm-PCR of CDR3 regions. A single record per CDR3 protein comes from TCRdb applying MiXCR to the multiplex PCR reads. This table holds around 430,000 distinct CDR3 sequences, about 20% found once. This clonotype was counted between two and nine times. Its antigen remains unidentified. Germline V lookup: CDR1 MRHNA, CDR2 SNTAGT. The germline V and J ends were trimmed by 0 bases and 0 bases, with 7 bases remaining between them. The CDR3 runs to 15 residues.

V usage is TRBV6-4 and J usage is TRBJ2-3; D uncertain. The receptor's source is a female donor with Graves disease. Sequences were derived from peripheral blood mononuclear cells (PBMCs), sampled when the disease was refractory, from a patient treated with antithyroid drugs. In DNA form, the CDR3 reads TGTGCCAGCAGTGACTCTGGCGTTAGCACAGATACGCAGTATTTT. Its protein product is CASSDSGVSTDTQYF.